These 27 T cell receptor beta chains were sequenced from one sample in a study of T cell changes during pregnancy in multiple sclerosis. This table comes from immunoSEQ multiplex PCR, and its TCRdb copy is limited to in-frame clones, with some not included. Of about 72,000 clones in the sample, about 94% were seen once. Sequences were derived from peripheral blood, sampled in the first trimester of pregnancy. The receptors were sampled from a female donor in good health, enrolled as a control in a pregnancy study.

This sequence joins TRBV15 and TRBJ2-7; D is uncertain. CDR1 is LNHNV, CDR2 YYDKDF, per germline (reference sequence). V was clipped by 0 bases and J by 4 bases, with 13 bases between them. The CDR3 covers 15 residues. The DNA of the CDR3 is TGTGCCACCAGCAGAGATCAAACAGCAGAATACGAGCAGTACTTC. Protein sequence: CATSRDQTAEYEQYF.

V and J are TRBV29-1 and TRBJ2-5; maybe TRBD2 (6 bases). Germline CDR1 and CDR2: SQVTM and ANQGSEA. V was trimmed by 7 bases and J by 2 bases, leaving 14 bases between them. The CDR3 length is 13 residues. The CDR3 loop is CSGHSGVQETQYF. CDR3 nucleotide sequence: TGCAGCGGCCATTCGGGAGTTCAAGAGACCCAGTACTTC. Variable domain in full (rest from reference TRBV29-1 and TRBJ2-5): SAVISQKPSRDICQRGTSLTIQCQVDSQVTMMFWYRQQPGQSLTLIATANQGSEATYESGFVIDKFPISRPNLTFSTLTVSNMSPEDSSIYLCSGHSGVQETQYFGPGTRLLVL.

This rearrangement joins TRBV29-1 to TRBJ1-2; 11 nucleotides match TRBD1. The V gene end was trimmed by 6 bases and the J gene end by 6 bases; junction bases not matched to a gene: 3. Germline values: CDR1 SQVTM, CDR2 ANQGSEA. The CDR3 consists of 12 residues. CDR3 amino acids: CSVKDRGHGYTF. The CDR3 coding sequence is TGCAGCGTCAAGGACAGGGGGCATGGCTACACCTTC.

A single count supports this clone. The gene calls are TRBV5-4 and TRBJ2-1; D call uncertain. Trimming took off 4 bases at V and 7 bases at J, with 9 bases between the two ends. Per the germline V gene, CDR1 is SGHNT and CDR2 is YYREEE (reference sequence). This CDR3 has 12 amino acids. CDR3 coding DNA: TGTGCCAGCAGCCGGAGCCCTAATGAGCAGTTCTTC. Translated: CASSRSPNEQFF.

V and J are TRBV19 and TRBJ1-1; possibly TRBD1 for D (5 bases). V lost 5 bases and J 3 bases, leaving 13 bases between the germline ends. The CDR3 extends over 14 amino acids. Looked up from germline, CDR1 is LNHDA and CDR2 is SQIVND (reference sequence). DNA for the CDR3: TGTGCCAGTAGTGTGGCCCAAGGGGACACTGAAGCTTTCTTT. This gives the protein CASSVAQGDTEAFF.

The chain joins TRBV4-2 to TRBJ2-7, with D perhaps TRBD2 (5 bases). This CDR3 has 13 amino acids. V gave up 5 bases and J gave up 2 bases, with 10 bases separating them. The germline V gene has CDR1 LGHNA and CDR2 YNFKEQ. The CDR3 sequence is CASSARLTYEQYF. The CDR3 bases are TGTGCCAGCAGCGCTCGACTAACCTACGAGCAGTACTTC.

The gene calls are TRBV11-2 and TRBJ2-7; D uncertain. The CDR3 covers 17 residues. Trimming removed 0 bases from V and 2 bases from J, with 17 bases in between. Germline CDR1 SGHAT, CDR2 FQNNGV. CDR3 bases: TGTGCCAGCAGCTTAGATCTTATTAGCCTTCCAACCTACGAGCAGTACTTC. Its protein product is CASSLDLISLPTYEQYF.

This rearrangement joins TRBV28 to TRBJ2-3, with 8 bases lining up with TRBD1. Unmatched junction bases numbered 4, after V lost 4 bases and J lost 1 base. Germline loops: CDR1 MDHEN, CDR2 SYDVKM. There are 15 residues in the CDR3. The CDR3, as DNA: TGTGCCAGCAGTTCGCCGACAGGGGGCACAGATACGCAGTATTTT. This translates into CASSSPTGGTDTQYF.

V usage is TRBV27 and J usage is TRBJ2-1, with 7 bases identical to TRBD2. V trimming: 2 bases; J trimming: 0 bases; junction bases outside the gene matches: 4. Germline values: CDR1 MNHEY, CDR2 SMNVEV (reference sequence). The CDR3 loop spans 16 amino acids. The CDR3 DNA follows: TGTGCCAGCAGTTTAGCTAGCGGAGCCTCCTACAATGAGCAGTTCTTC. As protein: CASSLASGASYNEQFF.

This rearrangement joins TRBV13 to TRBJ2-1; 9 bases are shared with TRBD2. CDR1 and CDR2 from the germline V gene are PRHDT and FYEKMQ (reference sequence). Trimming cost V 5 bases and J 7 bases; bases outside gene matches: 6. CDR3 size: 14 residues. CDR3 nucleotide sequence: TGTGCCAGCAGCCATGGGACTAGCTTGAATGAGCAGTTCTTC. Translation: CASSHGTSLNEQFF.

This clone was detected only a few times. The V call is TRBV7-9, the J call TRBJ1-3, with D possibly TRBD1 on 5 matching bases. The CDR3 is 13 residues long. Per the germline V gene, CDR1 is SEHNR and CDR2 is FQNEAQ (reference sequence). The V end lost 7 bases, the J end lost 4 bases, and 11 bases lay between the germline ends. Here the CDR3 DNA reads TGTGCCAGCAAGCGGGGGTCCGGAAACACCATATATTTT. It specifies CASKRGSGNTIYF.

The rearrangement links TRBV2 to TRBJ2-5; 13 positions agree with TRBD2. The CDR3 runs 15 residues. V dropped 6 bases and J dropped 5; count of bases not matched to a gene: 6. Germline CDR1 and CDR2: SNHLY and FYNNEI. Written as DNA, the CDR3 is TGTGCCAGCAGCAGGACTAGCGGGAGCCAGGAGACCCAGTACTTC. As protein: CASSRTSGSQETQYF.

This chain joins TRBV27 and TRBJ2-5; 11 nucleotides align to TRBD2. The CDR3 has 15 amino acids. Trimming cost V 2 bases and J 1 base; bases outside gene matches: 0. The V gene's germline CDR1 is MNHEY and CDR2 SMNVEV (reference sequence). CDR3 nucleotide sequence: TGTGCCAGCAGTTTAGGGACTAGCGGCCAAGAGACCCAGTACTTC. The encoded protein is CASSLGTSGQETQYF.

The V and J genes are TRBV4-2 and TRBJ2-5, with 13 bases lining up with TRBD2. Trimming cost V 2 bases and J 6 bases; bases outside gene matches: 6. Germline V lookup: CDR1 LGHNA, CDR2 YNFKEQ. The CDR3 has 16 residues. The CDR3 region is CASSQTMTSGRKTQYF. The CDR3 nucleotides read TGTGCCAGCAGCCAAACAATGACTAGCGGGAGGAAGACCCAGTACTTC.

The chain combines TRBV6-5 with TRBJ2-7; 11 bases are shared with TRBD2. CDR1 and CDR2 from the germline V gene are MNHEY and SVGAGI. After removal of 6 bases from V and 4 bases from J, the junction contained 8 bases not matched to a gene. The CDR3 loop spans 15 amino acids. CDR3 coding DNA: TGTGCCAGCAGACCACTAGCGGGAGAAGGGTACGAGCAGTACTTC. Protein product: CASRPLAGEGYEQYF.

Written as DNA, the CDR3 is TGTGCCAGCAGTTTAGCGAGTAGCCGCCACGAGCAGTACTTC. It translates to CASSLASSRHEQYF. The chain joins TRBV28 to TRBJ2-7; D not resolved. There are 14 residues in the CDR3. Trimming cost V 2 bases and J 5 bases, with 13 bases left between them. Per the germline V gene, CDR1 is MDHEN and CDR2 is SYDVKM.

The genes are TRBV19 and TRBJ2-3; the match to TRBD2 covers 14 bases. Germline CDR1 LNHDA, CDR2 SQIVND (reference sequence). The CDR3 is 15 residues long. V was clipped by 6 bases and J by 5 bases; unmatched bases: 4. CDR3 sequence reads: CASRDGTSGGDTQYF. Written as DNA, the CDR3 is TGTGCCAGTAGAGATGGGACTAGCGGGGGAGATACGCAGTATTTT.

The rearrangement links TRBV28 to TRBJ2-4; the match to TRBD1 covers 7 bases. The CDR3 has 13 residues. The germline CDR1 and CDR2 sequences are MDHEN and SYDVKM. The J segment lost 8 bases and the V segment lost 11 bases, leaving 12 bases of the junction unmatched. CDR3: CAAAKTGLDIQYF. The CDR3 DNA is TGTGCCGCGGCCAAGACAGGGCTTGACATTCAGTACTTC.

This sequence joins TRBV27 and TRBJ2-7; 7 nucleotides align to TRBD2. This CDR3 has 13 residues. CDR1 and CDR2 from the germline V gene are MNHEY and SMNVEV (reference sequence). V dropped 3 bases and J dropped 6; count of bases not matched to a gene: 5. The CDR3 DNA reads as TGTGCCAGCAGTTTTATGCGGGAGACCGAGCAGTACTTC. Its translation is CASSFMRETEQYF.

This chain connects TRBV6-6 to TRBJ2-7, with 12 bases aligning to TRBD2. The germline V gene has CDR1 MNHNY and CDR2 SVGAGI (reference sequence). V gave up 6 bases and J gave up 4 bases; unmatched junction bases: 7. The CDR3 has 15 residues. The CDR3 loop is CASSPTTSGSYEQYF. The CDR3 DNA is TGTGCCAGCAGCCCAACGACTAGCGGGAGTTACGAGCAGTACTTC.

The rearrangement joins TRBV19 to TRBJ1-1; 9 bases fit TRBD1. Germline assignment: CDR1 LNHDA and CDR2 SQIVND (reference sequence). J lost 4 bases, V lost 7 bases, and 7 bases had no gene match. This CDR3 contains 14 residues. CDR3 sequence (DNA): TGTGCCAGTACCCTGACAGGGGGAGGCACTGAAGCTTTCTTT. Residues: CASTLTGGGTEAFF.

The chain joins TRBV6-6 to TRBJ1-1, with D perhaps TRBD1 (5 bases). The CDR3 contains 14 residues. Germline V gene lookup returns CDR1 MNHNY and CDR2 SVGAGI (reference sequence). Trimming stripped 4 bases from V and 1 base from J, with 10 bases between. The CDR3 DNA reads as TGTGCCAGCAGTTTCAGGGTAGCGAACACTGAAGCTTTCTTT. It encodes CASSFRVANTEAFF.

The chain has TRBV4-2 and TRBJ2-2; 7 positions agree with TRBD1. This CDR3 has 15 amino acids. Losses at the gene ends were 4 bases for V and 5 bases for J; bases not matched to a gene: 7. In germline, CDR1 is LGHNA, CDR2 YNFKEQ. This chain's CDR3 is CASSPGTVETGELFF. In DNA form, the CDR3 reads TGTGCCAGCAGCCCTGGGACAGTTGAGACCGGGGAGCTGTTTTTT.

This sequence joins TRBV28 and TRBJ1-5; 11 bases fit TRBD1. The CDR3 consists of 15 residues. After removal of 6 bases from V and 9 bases from J, the junction contained 10 bases not matched to a gene. Germline assignment: CDR1 MDHEN and CDR2 SYDVKM. The CDR3 coding sequence is TGTGCCAGCAGCCTGGGACAGGGGGAAGTAAGGCCCCAGCATTTT. Residues: CASSLGQGEVRPQHF. Together with reference TRBV28 and TRBJ1-5, the CDR3 gives the full variable domain: DVKVTQSSRYLVKRTGEKVFLECVQDMDHENMFWYRQDPGLGLRLIYFSYDVKMKEKGDIPEGYSVSREKKERFSLILESASTNQTSMYLCASSLGQGEVRPQHFGDGTRLSIL.

V usage is TRBV18 and J usage is TRBJ1-4, with D maybe TRBD1 (5 bases). Trimming removed 4 bases at V and 5 bases at J, with 8 bases between. This CDR3 contains 13 residues. The germline CDR1 and CDR2 sequences are KGHSH and LQKENI. CDR3 region: CASSRQLNEKLFF. CDR3 sequence (DNA): TGTGCCAGCTCACGACAGCTCAATGAAAAACTGTTTTTT.

This clone was found once. The rearrangement links TRBV5-5 to TRBJ1-2; maybe TRBD1 (5 bases). Trimming took 2 bases from V and 3 from J, leaving 20 bases between them. The germline gives CDR1 SGHKS, CDR2 YYEKEE (reference sequence). The CDR3 loop spans 17 amino acids. The CDR3 protein is CASSLWGEAHEDYGYTF. The CDR3, as DNA: TGTGCCAGCAGCTTATGGGGGGAGGCTCATGAGGACTATGGCTACACCTTC.

The J gene is TRBJ2-3, the V gene TRBV5-1, with 10 bases fitting TRBD2. With 0 bases clipped from V and 2 bases from J, the junction kept 3 bases outside the gene matches. Germline V gene lookup returns CDR1 SGHRS and CDR2 YFSETQ. CDR3 length: 16 amino acids. The CDR3 nucleotides read TGCGCCAGCAGCTTGGGACTAGCGGGTTTCACAGATACGCAGTATTTT. As protein: CASSLGLAGFTDTQYF.